This record looks at one T cell receptor beta chain sequence and its context. Original processing methods: Estimated nucleated cell counts came from reference gene primer amplification. The table came from immunoSEQ multiplex PCR; TCRdb's copy has only in-frame clones and leaves some out. D and trimming were read from the DNA, whereas the V and J calls and clone size are those reported in that table. In the table there are around 190,000 clones, approximately 80% of which are singletons. The data originate from a study of blood T cell repertoires in COVID-19. Across the study: Italy, Spain and the United States were the sources of the convalescent and acute COVID-19 samples. T cells, B-cell-depleted T cells, or PBMCs supplied cDNA or gDNA.

Input material: peripheral blood. This clonotype was sampled from a woman aged 45-65 years with active or convalescent COVID-19.

The CDR3 coding sequence is TGTGCCAGCAGTGACCCCACGGGAAGGCGCTACACCTTC. Its protein product is CASSDPTGRRYTF. This chain joins TRBV6-6 and TRBJ1-2; D is uncertain. V lost 5 bases and J 9 bases, leaving 16 bases between the germline ends. Germline values: CDR1 MNHNY, CDR2 SVGAGI (reference sequence). CDR3 length: 13 amino acids.